This T cell receptor (beta chain) was sequenced in a study of T cells in localized non-small cell lung cancer. Whole-study findings and limits: A median of roughly 55 of the top 100 tumor clones appeared in adjacent lung, which was paired and uninvolved. Those with higher blood T cell density had longer overall survival. Only one tumor region was sequenced, so heterogeneity remains possible.

A note on this clone: Its antigen remains unidentified.

The germline gives CDR1 MNHEY, CDR2 SMNVEV (reference sequence). This CDR3 has 18 residues. The V gene end was trimmed by 4 bases and the J gene end by 0 bases; junction bases not matched to a gene: 8. Sequencing used immunoSEQ multiplex PCR; TCRdb keeps in-frame clones, though not all of them. The data hold about 78,000 clones, with roughly 81% observed a single time. The V gene is TRBV27, the J gene TRBJ2-3; TRBD2 aligns across 12 bases. Sample: peripheral blood, taken before any cancer treatment. This clonotype was obtained from a man aged 40 to 69 with stage I lung adenocarcinoma. The CDR3 reads CASSSSQLAGGSTDTQYF. The CDR3 DNA reads TGTGCCAGCAGTTCCTCACAACTAGCGGGAGGTAGCACAGATACGCAGTATTTT.